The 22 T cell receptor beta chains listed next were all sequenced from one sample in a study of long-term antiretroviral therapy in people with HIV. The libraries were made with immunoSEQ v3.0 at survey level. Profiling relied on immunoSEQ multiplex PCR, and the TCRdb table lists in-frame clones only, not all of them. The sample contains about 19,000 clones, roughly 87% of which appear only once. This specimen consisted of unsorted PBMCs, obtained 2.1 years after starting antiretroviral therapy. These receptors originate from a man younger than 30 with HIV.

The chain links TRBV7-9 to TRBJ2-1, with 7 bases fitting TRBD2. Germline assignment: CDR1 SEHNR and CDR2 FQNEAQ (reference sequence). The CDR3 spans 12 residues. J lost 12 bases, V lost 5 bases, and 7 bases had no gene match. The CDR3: CASSGGETMQFF. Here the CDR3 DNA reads TGTGCCAGCAGCGGGGGGGAGACGATGCAGTTCTTC. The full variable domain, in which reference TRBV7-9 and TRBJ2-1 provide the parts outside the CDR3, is DTGVSQNPRHKITKRGQNVTFRCDPISEHNRLYWYRQTLGQGPEFLTYFQNEAQLEKSRLLSDRFSAERPKGSFSTLEIQRTEQGDSAMYLCASSGGETMQFFGPGTRLTVL.

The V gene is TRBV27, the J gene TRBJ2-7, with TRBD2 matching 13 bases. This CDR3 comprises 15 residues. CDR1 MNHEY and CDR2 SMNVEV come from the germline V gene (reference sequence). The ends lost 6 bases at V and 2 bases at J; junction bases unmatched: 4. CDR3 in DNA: TGTGCCAGCAGAACCGGGACTAGCGGGACCTACGAGCAGTACTTC. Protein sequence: CASRTGTSGTYEQYF.

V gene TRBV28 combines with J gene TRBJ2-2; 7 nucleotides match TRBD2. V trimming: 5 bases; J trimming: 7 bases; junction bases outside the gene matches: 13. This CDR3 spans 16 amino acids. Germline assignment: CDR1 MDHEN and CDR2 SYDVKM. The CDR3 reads CASSGALGEGRGELFF. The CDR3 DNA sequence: TGTGCCAGCAGTGGGGCCTTGGGGGAGGGCCGCGGGGAGCTGTTTTTT.

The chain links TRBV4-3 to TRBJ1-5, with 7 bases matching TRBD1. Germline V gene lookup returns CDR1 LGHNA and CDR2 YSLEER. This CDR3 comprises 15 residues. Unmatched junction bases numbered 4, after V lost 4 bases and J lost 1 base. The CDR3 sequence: CASSLSQGSNQPQHF. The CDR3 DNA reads TGCGCCAGCAGCCTTTCACAGGGGAGCAATCAGCCCCAGCATTTT.

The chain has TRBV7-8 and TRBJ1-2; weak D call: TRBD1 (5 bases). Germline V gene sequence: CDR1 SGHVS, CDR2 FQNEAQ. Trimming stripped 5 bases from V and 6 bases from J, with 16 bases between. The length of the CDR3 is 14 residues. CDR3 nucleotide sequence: TGTGCCAGCAGCGAGAGTGGGGGGTACGATGGCTACACCTTC. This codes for CASSESGGYDGYTF.

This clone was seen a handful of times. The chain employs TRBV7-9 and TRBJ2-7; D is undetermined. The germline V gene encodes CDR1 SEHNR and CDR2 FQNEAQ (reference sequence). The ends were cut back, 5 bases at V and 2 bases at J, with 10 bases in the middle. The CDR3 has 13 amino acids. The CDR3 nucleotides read TGTGCCAGCAGCATACAGATTACCTACGAGCAGTACTTC. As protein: CASSIQITYEQYF.

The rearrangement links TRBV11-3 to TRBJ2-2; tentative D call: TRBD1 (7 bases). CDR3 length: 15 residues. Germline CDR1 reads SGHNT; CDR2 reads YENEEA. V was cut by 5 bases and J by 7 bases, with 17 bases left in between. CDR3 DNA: TGTGCCAGCAGCGAGACAGGGAAGGAGGGCGGGGAGCTGTTTTTT. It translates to CASSETGKEGGELFF.

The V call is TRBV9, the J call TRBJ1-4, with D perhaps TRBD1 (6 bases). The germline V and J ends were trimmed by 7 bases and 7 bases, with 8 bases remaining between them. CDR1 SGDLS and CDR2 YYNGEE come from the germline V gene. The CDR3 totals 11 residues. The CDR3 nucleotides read TGTGCCAGCGCGACAGGTGAAAAACTGTTTTTT. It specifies CASATGEKLFF.

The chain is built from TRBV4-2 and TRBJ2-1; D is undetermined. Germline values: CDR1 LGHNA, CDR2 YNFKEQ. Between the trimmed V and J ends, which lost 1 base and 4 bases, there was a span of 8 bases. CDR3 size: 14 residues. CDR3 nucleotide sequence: TGTGCCAGCAGCCAAGGGTCGCTATACAATGAGCAGTTCTTC. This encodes CASSQGSLYNEQFF.

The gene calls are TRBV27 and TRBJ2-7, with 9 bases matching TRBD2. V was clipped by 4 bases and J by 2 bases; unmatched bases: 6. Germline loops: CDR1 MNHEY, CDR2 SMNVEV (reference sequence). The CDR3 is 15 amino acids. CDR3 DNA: TGTGCCAGCAGTTGGACGCGACTAGCGGCCTACGAGCAGTACTTC. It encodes CASSWTRLAAYEQYF.

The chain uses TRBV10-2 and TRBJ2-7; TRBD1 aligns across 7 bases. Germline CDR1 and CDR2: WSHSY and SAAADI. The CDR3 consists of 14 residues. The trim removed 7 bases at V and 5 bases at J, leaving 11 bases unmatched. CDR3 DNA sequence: TGCGCCAGCAAGCCAGGGACAGATTACAACGAGCAGTACTTC. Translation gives CASKPGTDYNEQYF.

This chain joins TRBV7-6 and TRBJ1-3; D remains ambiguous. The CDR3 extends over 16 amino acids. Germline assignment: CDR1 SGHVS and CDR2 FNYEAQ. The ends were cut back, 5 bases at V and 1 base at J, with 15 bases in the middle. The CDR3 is CASSLATMLSGNTIYF. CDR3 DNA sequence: TGTGCCAGCAGCCTTGCTACTATGTTGTCTGGAAACACCATATATTTT.

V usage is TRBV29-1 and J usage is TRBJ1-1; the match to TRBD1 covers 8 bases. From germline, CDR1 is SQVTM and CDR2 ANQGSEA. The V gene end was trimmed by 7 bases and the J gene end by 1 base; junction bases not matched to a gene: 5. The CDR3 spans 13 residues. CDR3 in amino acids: CSAKQGGNTEAFF. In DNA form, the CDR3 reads TGCAGCGCAAAACAGGGGGGGAACACTGAAGCTTTCTTT.

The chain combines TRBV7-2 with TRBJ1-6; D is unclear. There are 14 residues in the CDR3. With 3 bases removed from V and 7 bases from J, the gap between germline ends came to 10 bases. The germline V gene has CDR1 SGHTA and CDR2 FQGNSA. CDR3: CASSFAQSNSPLHF. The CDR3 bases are TGTGCCAGCAGCTTTGCACAATCCAATTCACCCCTCCACTTT.

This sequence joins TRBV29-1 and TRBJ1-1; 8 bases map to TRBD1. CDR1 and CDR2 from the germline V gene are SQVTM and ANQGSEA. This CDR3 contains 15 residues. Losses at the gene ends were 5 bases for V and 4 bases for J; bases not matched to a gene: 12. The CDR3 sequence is CSVYFQGAGGTEAFF. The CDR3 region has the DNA TGCAGCGTTTACTTCCAGGGGGCTGGGGGCACTGAAGCTTTCTTT.

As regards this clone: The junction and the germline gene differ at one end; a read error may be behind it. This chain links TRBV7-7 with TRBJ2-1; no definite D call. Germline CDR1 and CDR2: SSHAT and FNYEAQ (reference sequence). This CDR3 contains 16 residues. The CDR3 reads CASSLDSQSTYNEQFF. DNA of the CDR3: TGTGCTAGCAGCTTAGACTCCCAGTCGACCTACAATGAGCAGTTCTTC.

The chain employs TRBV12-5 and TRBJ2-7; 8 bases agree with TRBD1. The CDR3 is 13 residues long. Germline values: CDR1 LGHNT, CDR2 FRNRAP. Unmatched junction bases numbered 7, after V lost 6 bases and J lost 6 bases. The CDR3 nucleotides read TGTGCTAGTGGAAGGCAGGGGGCCGGCGAGCAGTACTTC. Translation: CASGRQGAGEQYF.

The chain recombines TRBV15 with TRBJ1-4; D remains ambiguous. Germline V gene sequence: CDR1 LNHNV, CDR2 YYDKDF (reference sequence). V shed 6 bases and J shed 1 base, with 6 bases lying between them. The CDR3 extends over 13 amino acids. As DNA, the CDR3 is TGTGCCACCAGGAGACAAACTAATGAAAAACTGTTTTTT. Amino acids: CATRRQTNEKLFF.

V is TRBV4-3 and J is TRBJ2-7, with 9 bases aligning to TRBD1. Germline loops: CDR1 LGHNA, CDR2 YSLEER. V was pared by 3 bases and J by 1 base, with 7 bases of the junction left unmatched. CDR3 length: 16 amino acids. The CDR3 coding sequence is TGCGCCAGCAGCCAGGAACAGGGGGCCACTTCCTACGAGCAGTACTTC. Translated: CASSQEQGATSYEQYF.

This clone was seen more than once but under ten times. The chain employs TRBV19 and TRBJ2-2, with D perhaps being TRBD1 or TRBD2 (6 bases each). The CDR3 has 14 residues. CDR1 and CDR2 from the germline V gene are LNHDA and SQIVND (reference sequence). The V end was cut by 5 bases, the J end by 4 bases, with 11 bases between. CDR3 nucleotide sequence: TGTGCCAGTAGTTCGGGGGCAGCCACCGGGGAGCTGTTTTTT. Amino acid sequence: CASSSGAATGELFF.

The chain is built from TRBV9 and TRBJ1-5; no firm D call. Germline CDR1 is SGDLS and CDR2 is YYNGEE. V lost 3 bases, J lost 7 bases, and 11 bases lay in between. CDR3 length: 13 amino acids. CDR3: CASSGSGNQPQHF. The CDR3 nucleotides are TGTGCCAGCAGCGGTTCGGGGAACCAGCCCCAGCATTTT.

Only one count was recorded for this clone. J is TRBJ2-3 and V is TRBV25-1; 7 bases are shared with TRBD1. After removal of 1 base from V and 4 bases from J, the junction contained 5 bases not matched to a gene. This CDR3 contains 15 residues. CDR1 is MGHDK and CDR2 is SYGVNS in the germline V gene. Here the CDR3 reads CASSESRGSADTQYF. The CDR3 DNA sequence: TGTGCCAGCAGTGAATCCAGGGGGAGCGCAGATACGCAGTATTTT.